Listed here are 25 T cell receptor beta chains from one sample, sequenced in a study of blood T cell repertoires in COVID-19. The repertoire was sequenced with immunoSEQ multiplex PCR; TCRdb's copy has only in-frame clones and lacks some. The sample carries approximately 71,000 clones, around three quarters recorded once. Sequenced input: peripheral blood. The receptors derive from a man between 60 and 70 years old with active or convalescent COVID-19.

This rearrangement joins TRBV11-2 to TRBJ2-2; D is unresolved. V was pared by 0 bases and J by 5 bases, with 10 bases between. This CDR3 has 15 amino acids. Germline assignment: CDR1 SGHAT and CDR2 FQNNGV. The CDR3: CASSLDTIQTGELFF. DNA of the CDR3: TGTGCCAGCAGCTTAGATACAATCCAGACCGGGGAGCTGTTTTTT.

The chain couples TRBV5-1 to TRBJ2-7; the match to TRBD2 covers 9 bases. Per germline, CDR1 SGHRS and CDR2 YFSETQ. The CDR3 has 15 residues. V dropped 3 bases and J dropped 0; count of bases not matched to a gene: 4. CDR3 protein: CASSSGLAFSYEQYF. The CDR3 nucleotides are TGCGCCAGCAGCTCGGGACTAGCATTCTCCTACGAGCAGTACTTC.

This clone showed up just a few times. This chain links TRBV3-1 (or the pseudogene TRBV3-2) with TRBJ1-2; D gene uncertain. Germline assignment: CDR1 LGHDT and CDR2 YNNKEL (reference sequence). The CDR3 is 13 residues long. Trimming stripped 2 bases from V and 1 base from J, with 5 bases between. CDR3 bases: TGTGCCAGCAGCCAAACAGTTAACTATGGCTACACCTTC. It translates to CASSQTVNYGYTF.

The chain combines TRBV29-1 with TRBJ1-4; tentatively, D is TRBD1 (5 bases). Germline V lookup: CDR1 SQVTM, CDR2 ANQGSEA. V was cut by 7 bases and J by 7 bases, with 16 bases left in between. This CDR3 region has 13 residues. CDR3: CSGSQGSSEKLFF. The DNA of the CDR3 is TGCAGCGGGTCCCAGGGATCTAGTGAAAAACTGTTTTTT.

V is TRBV9 and J is TRBJ2-1; 9 positions match TRBD2. Germline V CDR1 and CDR2: SGDLS, YYNGEE. V lost 2 bases, J lost 7 bases, and 7 bases stayed unmatched. The CDR3 has 15 residues. The CDR3 protein is CASSVSGGGRNEQFF. CDR3 in DNA: TGTGCCAGCAGCGTTAGCGGGGGCGGGCGTAATGAGCAGTTCTTC.

This clone appeared a few times. This chain links TRBV29-1 with TRBJ1-1; TRBD1 is a possible D gene (5 bases). Germline V gene data show CDR1 as SQVTM and CDR2 as ANQGSEA. The CDR3 length is 13 residues. The V end lost 7 bases, the J end lost 3 bases, and 15 bases lay between the germline ends. This CDR3 is CSAADTIHTEAFF. The CDR3 DNA follows: TGCAGCGCCGCGGACACTATTCACACTGAAGCTTTCTTT.

The chain has TRBV5-1 and TRBJ1-1, with a tentative D call TRBD1 (6 bases). CDR1 and CDR2 from the germline V gene are SGHRS and YFSETQ. The V end lost 4 bases, the J end lost 3 bases, and 16 bases lay between the germline ends. The CDR3 loop spans 15 amino acids. CDR3 residues: CASSVGDTGYTEAFF. The CDR3 DNA sequence: TGCGCCAGCAGCGTTGGGGACACAGGGTACACTGAAGCTTTCTTT.

This chain connects TRBV5-6 to TRBJ1-2, with TRBD1 matching 7 bases. The CDR3 extends over 13 amino acids. Per the germline V gene, CDR1 is SGHDT and CDR2 is YYEEEE. V lost 0 bases, J lost 8 bases, and 4 bases stayed unmatched. CDR3 sequence: CASSLVQGGGYTF. The CDR3, as DNA: TGTGCCAGCAGCTTGGTCCAGGGGGGAGGCTACACCTTC.

This sequence joins TRBV11-2 and TRBJ2-2; D unresolved. The CDR3 is 17 residues long. Between the trimmed V and J ends, which lost 3 bases and 0 bases, there was a span of 14 bases. In germline, CDR1 is SGHAT, CDR2 FQNNGV. CDR3 in DNA: TGTGCCAGCAGCTTGGGCAGTACACTCGCGAACACCGGGGAGCTGTTTTTT. Protein: CASSLGSTLANTGELFF. The full variable domain, completed using reference TRBV11-2 and TRBJ2-2, is EAGVAQSPRYKIIEKRQSVAFWCNPISGHATLYWYQQILGQGPKLLIQFQNNGVVDDSQLPKDRFSAERLKGVDSTLKIQPAKLEDSAVYLCASSLGSTLANTGELFFGEGSRLTVL.

This chain uses TRBV6-1 with TRBJ2-2, with D possibly matching TRBD2 (5 bases). There are 15 residues in the CDR3. The V gene lost 1 base and the J gene lost 5 bases, with 11 bases spanning the gap. Germline V lookup: CDR1 MNHNS, CDR2 SASEGT. In DNA, the CDR3 is TGTGCCAGCAGTGAAGGGATCGAGCGGACCGGGGAGCTGTTTTTT. Amino acids: CASSEGIERTGELFF.

J is TRBJ2-5 and V is TRBV6-5; no clear D gene. CDR1 and CDR2 from the germline V gene are MNHEY and SVGAGI. CDR3 length: 11 amino acids. Trimming removed 6 bases at V and 2 bases at J, with 4 bases between. The chain's CDR3 is CASSQQETQYF. CDR3 DNA sequence: TGTGCCAGCAGCCAGCAAGAGACCCAGTACTTC.

V usage is TRBV6-1 and J usage is TRBJ1-2, with 7 bases lining up with TRBD1. This CDR3 contains 14 residues. Germline V gene data show CDR1 as MNHNS and CDR2 as SASEGT. V dropped 1 base and J dropped 4; count of bases not matched to a gene: 3. CDR3 protein: CASSEVTGSYGYTF. The CDR3 nucleotides are TGTGCCAGCAGTGAAGTGACAGGGAGCTATGGCTACACCTTC.

The chain couples TRBV7-2 to TRBJ1-2; TRBD1 is a possible D gene (6 bases). The V end was cut by 5 bases, the J end by 0 bases, with 19 bases between. Germline V CDR1 and CDR2: SGHTA, FQGNSA. The CDR3 has 17 residues. CDR3 region: CASSQGMSRGANYGYTF. The CDR3 bases are TGTGCCAGCAGCCAGGGTATGTCCAGGGGAGCTAACTATGGCTACACCTTC.

V usage is TRBV7-9 and J usage is TRBJ1-2; D is unresolved. The CDR3 totals 13 residues. V gave up 11 bases and J gave up 8 bases, with 21 bases separating them. CDR1 and CDR2 from the germline V gene are SEHNR and FQNEAQ (reference sequence). The CDR3 DNA reads TGTGCCTCCTCCGGACTTCACCCCGACGGCTACACCTTC. It specifies CASSGLHPDGYTF.

V usage is TRBV6-1 and J usage is TRBJ1-6, with 7 bases fitting TRBD1. The CDR3 has 15 amino acids. V lost 2 bases to trimming and J lost 9 bases; unmatched junction nucleotides: 7. The germline V gene encodes CDR1 MNHNS and CDR2 SASEGT. DNA of the CDR3: TGTGCCAGCAGTGAAACCCACAGGGGAGGTTCACCCCTCCACTTT. It translates to CASSETHRGGSPLHF.

The chain has TRBV2 and TRBJ1-2, with a weak D call TRBD1 (5 bases). Deletions cut 7 bases from V and 0 bases from J, with 15 bases between. Germline-derived CDR1 and CDR2 are SNHLY and FYNNEI. This CDR3 spans 15 amino acids. CDR3 amino acids: CASTSLRQTNYGYTF. As DNA, the CDR3 is TGTGCCAGCACCTCGTTGCGACAGACTAACTATGGCTACACCTTC.

This clone was detected only a few times. The chain recombines TRBV4-1 with TRBJ2-7; 9 bases align to TRBD2. The J segment lost 3 bases and the V segment lost 3 bases, leaving 12 bases of the junction unmatched. The CDR3 has 17 residues. CDR1 is MGHRA and CDR2 is YSYEKL in the germline V gene. The CDR3 coding sequence is TGCGCCAGCAGCCAGTTCTTTGTAGCGGGGGCCAACTACGAGCAGTACTTC. It encodes CASSQFFVAGANYEQYF.

This rearrangement joins TRBV5-3 to TRBJ2-1; 8 bases are shared with TRBD1. TRBV5-3 is an open reading frame, and its role is uncertain. V lost 1 base and J lost 0; bases outside the gene matches: 21. The CDR3 loop spans 22 amino acids. CDR3 protein: CARSLNVYGQGLWWGSYNEQFF. DNA for the CDR3: TGTGCCAGAAGCTTGAATGTTTACGGACAGGGTCTATGGTGGGGCTCCTACAATGAGCAGTTCTTC.

This clone showed up just a few times. The rearrangement uses TRBV5-5 and TRBJ1-5, with unresolved D. The germline CDR1 and CDR2 sequences are SGHKS and YYEKEE (reference sequence). The CDR3 is 15 amino acids. V was shortened by 3 bases and J by 0 bases, with 10 bases between the two germline ends. The CDR3 reads CASSSTDYSNQPQHF. CDR3 nucleotide sequence: TGTGCCAGCAGCTCGACGGACTATAGCAATCAGCCCCAGCATTTT.

This clone was found a few times. This chain connects TRBV2 to TRBJ1-3; D remains unclear. The CDR3 is 12 amino acids. V was clipped by 6 bases and J by 4 bases, with 7 bases between them. CDR1 and CDR2 (germline): SNHLY, FYNNEI. CDR3 sequence: CASRVQGNTIYF. The CDR3 DNA reads as TGTGCCAGCAGGGTACAAGGAAACACCATATATTTT.

The CDR3 protein is CASSFTVTVANTGELFF. CDR3 nucleotides: TGTGCCAGCAGCTTTACGGTGACAGTCGCGAACACCGGGGAGCTGTTTTTT. The chain joins TRBV7-9 to TRBJ2-2; perhaps TRBD1 as D (5 bases). CDR3 length equals 17 residues. V lost 3 bases, J lost 0 bases, and 14 bases lay in between. Germline V gene lookup returns CDR1 SEHNR and CDR2 FQNEAQ (reference sequence). The variable domain in full, completed from reference TRBV7-9 and TRBJ2-2, reads DTGVSQNPRHKITKRGQNVTFRCDPISEHNRLYWYRQTLGQGPEFLTYFQNEAQLEKSRLLSDRFSAERPKGSFSTLEIQRTEQGDSAMYLCASSFTVTVANTGELFFGEGSRLTVL.

CDR3 sequence: CASSPPPRGATEAFF. CDR3 DNA: TGTGCCAGCAGCCCTCCTCCCCGGGGGGCCACTGAAGCTTTCTTT. This chain joins TRBV5-5 and TRBJ1-1; the D gene is possibly TRBD1 (6 bases). Germline CDR1 reads SGHKS; CDR2 reads YYEKEE (reference sequence). Trimming left V 4 bases short and J 4 bases short, with 17 bases between. The CDR3 has 15 residues.

This chain connects TRBV2 to TRBJ1-3; D may be TRBD1 (6 bases). The CDR3 totals 13 residues. The V end lost 10 bases, the J end lost 0 bases, and 10 bases lay between the germline ends. CDR1 is SNHLY and CDR2 is FYNNEI in the germline V gene. The CDR3 reads CAKQTGSGNTIYF. The CDR3 DNA is TGTGCCAAACAGACAGGCTCTGGAAACACCATATATTTT.

The chain recombines TRBV7-9 with TRBJ1-5; possible D gene TRBD1, 6 bases. Germline loops: CDR1 SEHNR, CDR2 FQNEAQ (reference sequence). The ends were cut back, 5 bases at V and 4 bases at J, with 15 bases in the middle. CDR3 length: 15 amino acids. The CDR3 DNA is TGTGCCAGCAGCCCCACAGGGTCGGTGAATCAGCCCCAGCATTTT. This translates into CASSPTGSVNQPQHF.

The chain recombines TRBV3-1 (or the pseudogene TRBV3-2) with TRBJ1-1; D is unresolved. In germline, CDR1 is LGHDT, CDR2 YNNKEL (reference sequence). The V and J ends lost 4 bases and 5 bases respectively, with 8 bases between them. This CDR3 contains 12 residues. The CDR3 here is CASSLRDTEAFF. CDR3 nucleotide sequence: TGTGCCAGCAGCCTGAGGGATACTGAAGCTTTCTTT.